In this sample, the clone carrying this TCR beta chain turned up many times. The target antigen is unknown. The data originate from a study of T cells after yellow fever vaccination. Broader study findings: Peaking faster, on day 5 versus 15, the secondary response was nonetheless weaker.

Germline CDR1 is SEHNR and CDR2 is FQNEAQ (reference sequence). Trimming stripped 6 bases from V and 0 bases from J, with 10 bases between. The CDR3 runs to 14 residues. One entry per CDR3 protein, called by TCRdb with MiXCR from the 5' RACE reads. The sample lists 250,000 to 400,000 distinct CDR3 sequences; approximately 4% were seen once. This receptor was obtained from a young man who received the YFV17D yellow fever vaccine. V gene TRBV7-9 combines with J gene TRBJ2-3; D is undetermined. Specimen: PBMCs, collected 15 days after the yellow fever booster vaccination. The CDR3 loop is CASSQSQSTDTQYF. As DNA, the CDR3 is TGTGCCAGCAGTCAAAGTCAGAGCACAGATACGCAGTATTTT.